This T cell receptor (beta chain) was sequenced in a study of cytomegalovirus exposure and HLA in healthy donors. Study-wide findings and caveats: Researchers left out some V segments, among them TRBV6-2 and TRBV6-3, as indistinguishable.

To note about this clone: Its specificity is unknown. A read error may produce the germline difference seen at one junction end.

This CDR3 spans 13 amino acids. Germline assignment: CDR1 LNHDA and CDR2 SQIVND (reference sequence). PCR amplification relied on 60 Vbeta primers (plus 13 Jbeta primers). Clones were sequenced by immunoSEQ multiplex PCR, and TCRdb holds only the in-frame ones, with some missing. The table shows 150,000 or so clones, with around 79% occurring only once. The sample was PBMCs. This clonotype was sampled from a man aged 25 to 45 in good health and CMV-seropositive. V gene TRBV19 combines with J gene TRBJ2-5; 9 bases are a match to TRBD1. CDR3 nucleotides: TGTGCGAGTAGACAGGGGGGAAGGGAGACCCAGTACTTC. It translates to CASRQGGRETQYF.